The TCR beta chain described here comes from a study of T cells in Graves' hyperthyroidism and ophthalmopathy. On this clonotype itself: As yet, its antigen is unknown.

Uncontrolled infection, other autoimmune disease, pregnancy or lactation led to exclusion. Clinical symptoms, serum thyroxine and TRAb, thyroid ultrasound and orbital computed tomography together formed the diagnostic basis. The TCR beta CDR3 regions underwent amplification using RNA transcripts as the source. When the TCR CDR3 underwent first-round RT-PCR, the HTBI primer set was used. TCRdb redid the calling of the multiplex PCR reads with MiXCR, one entry per CDR3 protein. The data hold fewer than 900,000 distinct CDR3 sequences, with 15% to 20% observed a single time. With 0 bases clipped from V and 5 bases from J, the junction kept 11 bases outside the gene matches. Germline V gene data show CDR1 as DFQATT and CDR2 as SNEGSKA (reference sequence). The CDR3 consists of 16 residues. General study findings and limits: Among thyroid clonotypes expanded above 0.001, most also appeared in blood. Ophthalmopathy was identified by the model a median 6.5 months ahead of onset.

The chain uses TRBV20-1 and TRBJ2-7; 9 nucleotides line up with TRBD2. The TCR originated in a young man with Graves' hyperthyroidism. Specimen: blood. The CDR3: CSARDRAGGYGDEQYF. The CDR3 nucleotides are TGCAGTGCTAGAGATCGAGCGGGAGGCTACGGGGACGAGCAGTACTTC.